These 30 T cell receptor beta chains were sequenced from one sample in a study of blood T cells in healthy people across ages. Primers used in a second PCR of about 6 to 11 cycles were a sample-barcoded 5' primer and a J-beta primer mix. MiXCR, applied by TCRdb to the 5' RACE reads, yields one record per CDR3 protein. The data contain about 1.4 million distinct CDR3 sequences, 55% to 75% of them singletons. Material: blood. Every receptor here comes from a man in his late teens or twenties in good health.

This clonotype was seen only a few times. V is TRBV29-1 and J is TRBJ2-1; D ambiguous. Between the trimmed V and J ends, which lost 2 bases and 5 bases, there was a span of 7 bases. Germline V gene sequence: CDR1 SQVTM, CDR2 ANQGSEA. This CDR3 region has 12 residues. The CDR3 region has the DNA TGCAGCGTTGAATTTACAAACAATGAGCAGTTCTTC. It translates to CSVEFTNNEQFF.

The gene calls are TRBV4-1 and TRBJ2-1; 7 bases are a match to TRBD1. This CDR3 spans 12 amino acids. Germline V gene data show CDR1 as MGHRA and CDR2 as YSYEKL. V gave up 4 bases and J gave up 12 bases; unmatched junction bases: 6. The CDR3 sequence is CASSPTGSWQFF. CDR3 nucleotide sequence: TGCGCCAGCAGCCCGACAGGGTCATGGCAGTTCTTC.

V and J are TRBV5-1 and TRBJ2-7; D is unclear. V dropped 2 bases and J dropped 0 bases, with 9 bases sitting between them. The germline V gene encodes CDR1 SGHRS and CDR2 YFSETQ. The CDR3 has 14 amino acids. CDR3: CASSFADTSYEQYF. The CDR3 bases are TGCGCCAGCAGCTTCGCAGACACCTCCTACGAGCAGTACTTC. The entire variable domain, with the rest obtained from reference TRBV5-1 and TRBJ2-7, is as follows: KAGVTQTPRYLIKTRGQQVTLSCSPISGHRSVSWYQQTPGQGLQFLFEYFSETQRNKGNFPGRFSGRQFSNSRSEMNVSTLELGDSALYLCASSFADTSYEQYFGPGTRLTVT.

The CDR3: CASGQDAVFEQYF. CDR3 nucleotides: TGTGCCAGCGGGCAGGACGCAGTTTTCGAGCAGTACTTC. The genes are TRBV7-9 and TRBJ2-5; D is unresolved. Judging by the DNA end, TRBJ2-7 fits better; the J call may be wrong. Germline CDR1 SEHNR, CDR2 FQNEAQ (reference sequence). The CDR3 contains 13 residues.

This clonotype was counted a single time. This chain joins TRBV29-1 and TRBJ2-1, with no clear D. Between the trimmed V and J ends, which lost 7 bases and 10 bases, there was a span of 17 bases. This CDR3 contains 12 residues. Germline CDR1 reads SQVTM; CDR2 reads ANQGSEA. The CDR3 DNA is TGCAGCGCCAGTCCTAGTGACGGGGAGCAGTTCTTC. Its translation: CSASPSDGEQFF.

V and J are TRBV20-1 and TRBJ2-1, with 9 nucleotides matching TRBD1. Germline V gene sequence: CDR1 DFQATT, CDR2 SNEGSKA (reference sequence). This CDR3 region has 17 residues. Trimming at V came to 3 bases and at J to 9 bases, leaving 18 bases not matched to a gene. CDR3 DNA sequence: TGCAGTGCTAGGCCGACGGTTGGGACAGGGTTGTTCGGTGAGCAGTTCTTC. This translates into CSARPTVGTGLFGEQFF.

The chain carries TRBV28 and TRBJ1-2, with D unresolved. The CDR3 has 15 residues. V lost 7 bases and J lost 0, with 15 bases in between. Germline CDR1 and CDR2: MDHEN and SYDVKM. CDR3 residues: CASNPLGRANYGYTF. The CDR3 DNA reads TGTGCCAGCAACCCTCTAGGCAGAGCTAACTATGGCTACACCTTC.

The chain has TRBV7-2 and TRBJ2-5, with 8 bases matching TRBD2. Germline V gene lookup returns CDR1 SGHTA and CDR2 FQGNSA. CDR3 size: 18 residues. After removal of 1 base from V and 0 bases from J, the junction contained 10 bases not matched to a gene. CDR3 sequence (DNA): TGTGCCAGCAGCTTAGTGAGCGGGGGTGGATTTTACCAAGAGACCCAGTACTTC. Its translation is CASSLVSGGGFYQETQYF.

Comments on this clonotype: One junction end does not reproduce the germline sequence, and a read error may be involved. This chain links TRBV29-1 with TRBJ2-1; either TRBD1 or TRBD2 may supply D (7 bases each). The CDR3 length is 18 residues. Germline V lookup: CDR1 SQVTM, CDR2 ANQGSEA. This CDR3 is CSARSGTDGTGAYNEQSF. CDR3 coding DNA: TGCAGCGCCAGAAGCGGGACAGATGGGACTGGCGCATACAATGAGCAGTCCTTC.

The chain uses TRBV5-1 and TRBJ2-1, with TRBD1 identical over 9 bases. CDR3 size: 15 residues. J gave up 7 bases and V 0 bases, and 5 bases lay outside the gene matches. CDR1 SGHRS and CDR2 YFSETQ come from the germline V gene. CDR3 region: CASSLVGQGRNEQFF. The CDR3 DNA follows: TGCGCCAGCAGCTTGGTTGGACAGGGGAGGAATGAGCAGTTCTTC.

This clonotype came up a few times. CDR3 nucleotide sequence: TGTGCCAGCAGTGCTAGCGGGAGCAGAGAGCAGTACTTC. Translation: CASSASGSREQYF. The chain links TRBV7-9 to TRBJ2-7; TRBD2 matches 10 bases. Germline assignment: CDR1 SEHNR and CDR2 FQNEAQ (reference sequence). Trimming cost V 6 bases and J 7 bases; bases outside gene matches: 6. The length of the CDR3 is 13 residues.

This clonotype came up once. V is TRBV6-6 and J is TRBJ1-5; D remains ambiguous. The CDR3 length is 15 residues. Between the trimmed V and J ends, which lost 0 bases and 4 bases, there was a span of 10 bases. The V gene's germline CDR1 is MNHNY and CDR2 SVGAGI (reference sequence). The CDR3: CASSYSPPGNQPQHF. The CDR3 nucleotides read TGTGCCAGCAGTTACTCGCCTCCCGGGAATCAGCCCCAGCATTTT.

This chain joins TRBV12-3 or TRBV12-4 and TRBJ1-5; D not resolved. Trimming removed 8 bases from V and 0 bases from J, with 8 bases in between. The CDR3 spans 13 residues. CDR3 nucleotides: TGTGCCAGCGCTACACTTAGCAATCAGCCCCAGCATTTT. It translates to CASATLSNQPQHF.

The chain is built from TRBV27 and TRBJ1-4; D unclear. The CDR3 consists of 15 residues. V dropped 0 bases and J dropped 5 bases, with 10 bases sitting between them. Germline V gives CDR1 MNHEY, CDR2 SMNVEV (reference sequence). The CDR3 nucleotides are TGTGCCAGCAGTTTATCGATTGAGCCAAATGAAAAACTGTTTTTT. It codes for CASSLSIEPNEKLFF. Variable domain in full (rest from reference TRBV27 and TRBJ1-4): EAQVTQNPRYLITVTGKKLTVTCSQNMNHEYMSWYRQDPGLGLRQIYYSMNVEVTDKGDVPEGYKVSRKEKRNFPLILESPSPNQTSLYFCASSLSIEPNEKLFFGSGTQLSVL.

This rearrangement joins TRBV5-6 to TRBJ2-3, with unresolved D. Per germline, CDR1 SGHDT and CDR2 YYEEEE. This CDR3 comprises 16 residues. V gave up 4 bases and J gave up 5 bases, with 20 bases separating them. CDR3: CASSVPDPGLVDTQYF. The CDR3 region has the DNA TGTGCCAGCAGCGTACCTGACCCCGGTCTTGTAGATACGCAGTATTTT.

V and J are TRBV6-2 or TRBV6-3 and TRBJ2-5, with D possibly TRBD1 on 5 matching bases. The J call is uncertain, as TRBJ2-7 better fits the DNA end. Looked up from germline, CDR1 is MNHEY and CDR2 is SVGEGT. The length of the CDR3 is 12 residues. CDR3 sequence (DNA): TGTGCCAGCCGAGACAGCCAGTACGAGCAGTACTTC. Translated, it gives CASRDSQYEQYF.

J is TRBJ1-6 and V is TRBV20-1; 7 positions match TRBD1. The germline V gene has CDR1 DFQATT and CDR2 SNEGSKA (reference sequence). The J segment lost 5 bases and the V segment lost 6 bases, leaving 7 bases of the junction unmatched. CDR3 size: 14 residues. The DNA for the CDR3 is TGCAGTGCCACTTCCGACAGGGATAATTCACCCCTCCACTTT. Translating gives CSATSDRDNSPLHF.

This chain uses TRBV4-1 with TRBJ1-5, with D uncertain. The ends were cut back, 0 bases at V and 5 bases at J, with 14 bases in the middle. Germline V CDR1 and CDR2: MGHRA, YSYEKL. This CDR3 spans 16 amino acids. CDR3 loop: CASSQEGGRADQPQHF. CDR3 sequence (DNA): TGCGCCAGCAGCCAAGAGGGAGGAAGGGCCGATCAGCCCCAGCATTTT.

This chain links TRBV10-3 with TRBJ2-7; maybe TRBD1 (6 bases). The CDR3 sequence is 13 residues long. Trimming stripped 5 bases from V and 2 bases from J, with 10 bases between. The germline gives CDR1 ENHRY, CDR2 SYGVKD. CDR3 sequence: CAISSGQPYEQYF. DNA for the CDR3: TGTGCCATCAGTTCCGGACAGCCCTACGAGCAGTACTTC.

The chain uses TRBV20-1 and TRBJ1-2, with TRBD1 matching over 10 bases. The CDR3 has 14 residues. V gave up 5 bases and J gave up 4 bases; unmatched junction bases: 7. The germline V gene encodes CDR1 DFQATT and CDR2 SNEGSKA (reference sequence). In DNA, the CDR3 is TGCAGTGCTGGCTCCGGGACAGGGGTCTATGGCTACACCTTC. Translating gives CSAGSGTGVYGYTF.

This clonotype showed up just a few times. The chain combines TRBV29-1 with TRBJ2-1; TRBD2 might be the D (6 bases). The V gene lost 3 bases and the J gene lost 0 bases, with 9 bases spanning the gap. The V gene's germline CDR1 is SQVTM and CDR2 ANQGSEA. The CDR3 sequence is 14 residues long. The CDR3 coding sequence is TGCAGCGTTGACGACGGGAGCTCCTACAATGAGCAGTTCTTC. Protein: CSVDDGSSYNEQFF.

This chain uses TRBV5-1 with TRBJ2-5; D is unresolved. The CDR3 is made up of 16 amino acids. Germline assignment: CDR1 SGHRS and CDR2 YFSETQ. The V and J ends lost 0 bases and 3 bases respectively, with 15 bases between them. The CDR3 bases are TGCGCCAGCAGCTTGGCCAAGGAAAGCTCTGAAGAGACCCAGTACTTC. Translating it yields CASSLAKESSEETQYF. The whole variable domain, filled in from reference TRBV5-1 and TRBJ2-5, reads KAGVTQTPRYLIKTRGQQVTLSCSPISGHRSVSWYQQTPGQGLQFLFEYFSETQRNKGNFPGRFSGRQFSNSRSEMNVSTLELGDSALYLCASSLAKESSEETQYFGPGTRLLVL.

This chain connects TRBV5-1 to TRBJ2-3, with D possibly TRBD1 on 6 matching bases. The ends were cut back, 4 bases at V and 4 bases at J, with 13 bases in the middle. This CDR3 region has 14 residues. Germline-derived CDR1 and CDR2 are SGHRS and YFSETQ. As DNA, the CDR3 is TGCGCCAGCAGCCCTAGGACAGTTGCAGATACGCAGTATTTT. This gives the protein CASSPRTVADTQYF.

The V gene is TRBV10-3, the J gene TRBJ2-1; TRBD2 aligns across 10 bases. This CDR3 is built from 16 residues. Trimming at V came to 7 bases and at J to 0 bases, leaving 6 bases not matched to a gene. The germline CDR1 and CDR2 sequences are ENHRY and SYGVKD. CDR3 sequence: CAITGLAESSYNEQFF. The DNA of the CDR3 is TGTGCCATCACTGGACTAGCGGAGAGCTCCTACAATGAGCAGTTCTTC.

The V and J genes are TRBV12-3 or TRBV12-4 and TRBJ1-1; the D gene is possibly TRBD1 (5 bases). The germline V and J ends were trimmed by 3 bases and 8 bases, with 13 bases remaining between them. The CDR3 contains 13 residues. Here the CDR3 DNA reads TGTGCCAGCAGTTTCGCGGGACTCAGGGAAGCTTTCTTT. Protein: CASSFAGLREAFF.

The CDR3 loop reads CASSPSRSRYEQYF. In nucleotides, the CDR3 is TGTGCCAGCAGCCCCAGCAGGAGTAGGTACGAGCAGTACTTC. The chain recombines TRBV9 with TRBJ2-7; unclear D gene. Trimming took 4 bases from V and 4 from J, leaving 15 bases between them. Germline V CDR1 and CDR2: SGDLS, YYNGEE. This CDR3 comprises 14 residues.

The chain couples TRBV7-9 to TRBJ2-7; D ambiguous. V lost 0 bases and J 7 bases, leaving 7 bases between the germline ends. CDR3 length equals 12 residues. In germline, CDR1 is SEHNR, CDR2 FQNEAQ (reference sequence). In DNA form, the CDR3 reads TGTGCCAGCAGCTTAGCGGTGGAAGAGCAGTACTTC. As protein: CASSLAVEEQYF.

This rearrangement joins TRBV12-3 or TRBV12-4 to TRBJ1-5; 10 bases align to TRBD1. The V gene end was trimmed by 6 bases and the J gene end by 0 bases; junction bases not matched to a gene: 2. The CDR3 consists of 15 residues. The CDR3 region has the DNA TGTGCCAGCAGCGGGACAGGGGATAGCAATCAGCCCCAGCATTTT. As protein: CASSGTGDSNQPQHF.

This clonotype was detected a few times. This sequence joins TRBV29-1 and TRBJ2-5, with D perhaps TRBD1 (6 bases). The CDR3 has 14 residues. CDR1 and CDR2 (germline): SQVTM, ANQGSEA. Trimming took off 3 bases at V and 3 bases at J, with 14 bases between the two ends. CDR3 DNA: TGCAGCGTTGACCCGGACAGTAGAGAAGAGACCCAGTACTTC. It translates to CSVDPDSREETQYF.

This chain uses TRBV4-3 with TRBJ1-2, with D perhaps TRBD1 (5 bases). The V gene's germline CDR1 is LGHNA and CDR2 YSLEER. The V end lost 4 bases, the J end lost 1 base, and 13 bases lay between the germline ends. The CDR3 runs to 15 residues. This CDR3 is CASSPGAAGNYGYTF. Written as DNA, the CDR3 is TGCGCCAGCAGCCCCGGGGCCGCGGGTAACTATGGCTACACCTTC.